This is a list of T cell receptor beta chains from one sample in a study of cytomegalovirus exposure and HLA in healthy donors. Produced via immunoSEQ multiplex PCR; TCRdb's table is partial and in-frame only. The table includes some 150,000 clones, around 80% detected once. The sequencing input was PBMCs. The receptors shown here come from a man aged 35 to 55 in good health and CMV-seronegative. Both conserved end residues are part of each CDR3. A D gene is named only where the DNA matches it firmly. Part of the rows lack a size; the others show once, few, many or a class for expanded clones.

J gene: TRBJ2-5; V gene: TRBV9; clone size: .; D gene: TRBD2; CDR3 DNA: TGTGCCAGCAGCTCCCCACTAGCGGGGGGGTCAGAGACCCAGTACTTC; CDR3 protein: CASSSPLAGGSETQYF
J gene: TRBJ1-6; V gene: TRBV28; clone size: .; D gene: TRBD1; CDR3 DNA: TGTGCCAGCCATTTTCTGGGACAGGGTCATTCACCCCTCCACTTT; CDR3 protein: CASHFLGQGHSPLHF
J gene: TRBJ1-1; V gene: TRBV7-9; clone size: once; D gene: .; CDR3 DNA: TGTGCCAGCAGCTTAGGGTCGGGGGGCGGAGGCACTGAAGCTTTCTTT; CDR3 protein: CASSLGSGGGGTEAFF
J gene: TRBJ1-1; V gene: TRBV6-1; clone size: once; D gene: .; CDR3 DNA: TGTGCCAGCAGTGACCCGTACAGGGATCGGACTGAAGCTTTCTTT; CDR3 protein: CASSDPYRDRTEAFF
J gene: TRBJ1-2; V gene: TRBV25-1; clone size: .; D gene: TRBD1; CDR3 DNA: TGTGCCAGCAGTGATCATCTTGGGACAGGCTATGGCTACACCTTC; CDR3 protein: CASSDHLGTGYGYTF
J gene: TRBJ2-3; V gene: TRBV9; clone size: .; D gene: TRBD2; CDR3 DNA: TGTGCCAGCAGCGTAGAATCGGGACTAGCGGGGACAGATACGCAGTATTTT; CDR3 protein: CASSVESGLAGTDTQYF
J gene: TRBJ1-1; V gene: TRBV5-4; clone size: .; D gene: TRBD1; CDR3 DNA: TGTGCCAGCAGCTTGGCTTCGACAGGGGCCGGGAACACTGAAGCTTTCTTT; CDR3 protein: CASSLASTGAGNTEAFF
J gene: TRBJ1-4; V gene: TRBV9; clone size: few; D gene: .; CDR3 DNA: TGTGCCAGCAGCGTTAGTACAGTGGGAAAACTGTTTTTT; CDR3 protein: CASSVSTVGKLFF
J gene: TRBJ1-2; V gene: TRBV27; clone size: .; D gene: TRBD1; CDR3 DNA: TGTGCCAGCAGTTATCAGACAGGGTCCGGTGGCTACACCTTC; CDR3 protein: CASSYQTGSGGYTF
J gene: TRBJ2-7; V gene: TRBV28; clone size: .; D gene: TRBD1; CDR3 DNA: TGTGCCAGCAGTCTTTCTACGGGACAGGGTATCACCTACGAGCAGTACTTC; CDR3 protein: CASSLSTGQGITYEQYF
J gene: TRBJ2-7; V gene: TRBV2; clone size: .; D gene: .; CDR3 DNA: TGTGCCAGCAGTAGCATAGCTCACCCGAACGAGCAGTACTTC; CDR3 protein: CASSSIAHPNEQYF
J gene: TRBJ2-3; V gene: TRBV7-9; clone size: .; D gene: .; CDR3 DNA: TGTGCCAGCAGCCTATTCCCAAATGCGCAGTATTTT; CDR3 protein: CASSLFPNAQYF
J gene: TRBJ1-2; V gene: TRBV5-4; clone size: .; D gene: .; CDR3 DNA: TGTGCCAGCAGCCCAATTGCGGGGGCGATTTATGGCTACACCTTC; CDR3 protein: CASSPIAGAIYGYTF
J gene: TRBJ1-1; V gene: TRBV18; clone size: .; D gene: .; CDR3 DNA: TGTGCCAGCTCACCCATCGCAGGATCGAACACTGAAGCTTTCTTT; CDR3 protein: CASSPIAGSNTEAFF